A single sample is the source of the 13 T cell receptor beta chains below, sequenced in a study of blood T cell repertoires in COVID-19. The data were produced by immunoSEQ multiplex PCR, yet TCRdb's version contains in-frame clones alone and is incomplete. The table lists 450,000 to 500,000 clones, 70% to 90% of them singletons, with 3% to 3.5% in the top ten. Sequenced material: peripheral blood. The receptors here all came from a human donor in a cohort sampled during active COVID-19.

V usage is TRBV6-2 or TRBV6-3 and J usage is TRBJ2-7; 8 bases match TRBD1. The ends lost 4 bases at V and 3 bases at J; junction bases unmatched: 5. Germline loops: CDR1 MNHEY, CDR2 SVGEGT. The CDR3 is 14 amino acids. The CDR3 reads CASSSPGQVYEQYF. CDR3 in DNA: TGTGCCAGCAGTTCCCCGGGACAGGTCTACGAGCAGTACTTC.

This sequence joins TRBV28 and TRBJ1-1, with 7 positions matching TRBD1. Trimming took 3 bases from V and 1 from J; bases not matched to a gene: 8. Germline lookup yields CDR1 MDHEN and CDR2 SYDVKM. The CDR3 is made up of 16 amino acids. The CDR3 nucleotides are TGTGCCAGCAGTTTTACGGGAAGACAGGGGAACACTGAAGCTTTCTTT. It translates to CASSFTGRQGNTEAFF.

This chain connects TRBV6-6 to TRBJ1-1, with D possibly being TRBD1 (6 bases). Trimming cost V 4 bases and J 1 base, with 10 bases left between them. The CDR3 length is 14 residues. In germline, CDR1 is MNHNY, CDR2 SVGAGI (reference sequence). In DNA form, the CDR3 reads TGTGCCAGCAGTTCACAGGGAAGGAACACTGAAGCTTTCTTT. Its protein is CASSSQGRNTEAFF.

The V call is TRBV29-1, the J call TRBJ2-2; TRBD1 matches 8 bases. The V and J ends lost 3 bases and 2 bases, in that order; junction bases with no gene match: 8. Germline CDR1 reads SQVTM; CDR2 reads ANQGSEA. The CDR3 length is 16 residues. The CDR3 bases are TGCAGCGTTGATTCGGAGCAGGGGGCTAACACCGGGGAGCTGTTTTTT. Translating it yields CSVDSEQGANTGELFF.

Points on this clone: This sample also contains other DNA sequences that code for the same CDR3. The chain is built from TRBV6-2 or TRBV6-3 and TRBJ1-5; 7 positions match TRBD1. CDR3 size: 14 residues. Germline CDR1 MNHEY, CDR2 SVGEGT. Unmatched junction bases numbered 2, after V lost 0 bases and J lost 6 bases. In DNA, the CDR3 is TGTGCCAGCAGTTACTCAGGGGGCGGTCAGCCCCAGCATTTT. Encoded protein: CASSYSGGGQPQHF.

CDR3 sequence (DNA): TGTGCCAGCAGCCGCGGGCCAACGGAGCTAGGAAAACTGTTTTTT. Residues: CASSRGPTELGKLFF. The rearrangement uses TRBV4-2 and TRBJ1-4; no clear D. The V and J ends lost 4 bases and 10 bases respectively, with 19 bases between them. Germline loops: CDR1 LGHNA, CDR2 YNFKEQ. The CDR3 totals 15 residues.

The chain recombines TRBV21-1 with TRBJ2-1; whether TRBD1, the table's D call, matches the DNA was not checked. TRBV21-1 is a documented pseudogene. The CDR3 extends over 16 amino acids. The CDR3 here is CASSKGQNSSYNEQFF. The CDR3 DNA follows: TGTGCCAGCAGCAAAGGACAGAATAGCTCCTACAATGAGCAGTTCTTC.

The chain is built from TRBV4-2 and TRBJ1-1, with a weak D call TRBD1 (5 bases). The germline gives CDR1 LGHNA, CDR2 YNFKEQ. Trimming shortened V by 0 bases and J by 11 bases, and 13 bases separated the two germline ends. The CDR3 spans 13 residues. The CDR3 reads CASSQDTGERAFF. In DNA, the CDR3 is TGTGCCAGCAGCCAAGATACGGGGGAACGGGCTTTCTTT.

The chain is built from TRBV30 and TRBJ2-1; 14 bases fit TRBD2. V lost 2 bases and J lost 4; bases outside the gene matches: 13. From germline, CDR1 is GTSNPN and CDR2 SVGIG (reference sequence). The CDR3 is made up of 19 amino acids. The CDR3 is CAWSPTPGLAGVGYNEQFF. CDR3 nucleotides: TGTGCCTGGAGTCCGACTCCGGGACTAGCGGGAGTCGGGTACAATGAGCAGTTCTTC.

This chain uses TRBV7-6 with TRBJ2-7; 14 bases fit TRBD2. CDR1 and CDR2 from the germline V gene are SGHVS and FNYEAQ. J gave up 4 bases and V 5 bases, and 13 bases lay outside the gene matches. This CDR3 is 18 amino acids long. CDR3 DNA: TGTGCCAGCAGCCCGCGTTTGTTGGGACTAGCGGGAGATTACGAGCAGTACTTC. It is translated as CASSPRLLGLAGDYEQYF.

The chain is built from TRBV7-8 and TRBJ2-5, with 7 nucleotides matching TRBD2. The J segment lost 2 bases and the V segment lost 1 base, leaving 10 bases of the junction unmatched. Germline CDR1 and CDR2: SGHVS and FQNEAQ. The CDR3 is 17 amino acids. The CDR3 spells CASSLERATSLQETQYF. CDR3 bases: TGTGCCAGCAGCTTAGAGCGCGCGACTAGCCTTCAAGAGACCCAGTACTTC.

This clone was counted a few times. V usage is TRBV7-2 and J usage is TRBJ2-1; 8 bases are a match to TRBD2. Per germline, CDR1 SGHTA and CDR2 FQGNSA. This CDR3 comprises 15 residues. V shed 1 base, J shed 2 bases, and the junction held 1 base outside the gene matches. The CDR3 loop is CASSLVSGTYNEQFF. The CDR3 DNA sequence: TGTGCCAGCAGCTTAGTTAGCGGGACCTACAATGAGCAGTTCTTC.

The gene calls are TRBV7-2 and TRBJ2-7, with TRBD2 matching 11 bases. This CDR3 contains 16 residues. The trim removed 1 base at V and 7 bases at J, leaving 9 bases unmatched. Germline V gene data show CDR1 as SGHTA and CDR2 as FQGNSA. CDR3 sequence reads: CASSLGTSGQGSEQYF. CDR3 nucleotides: TGTGCCAGCAGCTTAGGGACTAGCGGGCAAGGTAGTGAGCAGTACTTC.